Listed below are T cell receptor beta chains from one sample, sequenced in a study of T cell changes during pregnancy in multiple sclerosis. Method: immunoSEQ multiplex PCR; TCRdb's copy keeps in-frame clones and lacks some. The top ten hold around 0.8% of the sample, which has about 28,000 clones, approximately 89% seen once. Specimen: CD4+ T cells from peripheral blood mononuclear cells, collected in the second trimester of pregnancy. These receptor sequences come from a female donor with multiple sclerosis, enrolled in a pregnancy study. CDR3s include the opening cysteine and the closing phenylalanine or tryptophan. A D gene is named only where the DNA matches it firmly. Where a row states a size, it is once, few, many or the class of an expanded clone; other rows omit it.

J gene,V gene,clone size,D gene,CDR3 protein,CDR3 DNA
TRBJ2-5,TRBV5-4,NA,TRBD2,CASSLNSGGAGETQYF,TGTGCCAGCAGCTTGAACTCGGGGGGGGCCGGAGAGACCCAGTACTTC
TRBJ2-5,TRBV7-2,NA,NA,CASSYPKGFETQYF,TGTGCCAGCAGCTATCCAAAGGGGTTCGAGACCCAGTACTTC
TRBJ2-2,TRBV7-7,NA,NA,CASSLGTGTGELFF,TGTGCTAGCAGCTTAGGGACGGGGACCGGGGAGCTGTTTTTT
TRBJ1-2,TRBV6-1,NA,NA,CASSEMRSGARSYTF,TGTGCCAGCAGTGAAATGAGGTCAGGGGCTCGAAGCTACACCTTC
TRBJ2-2,TRBV30,NA,NA,CAWSGGPANTGELFF,TGTGCCTGGAGCGGGGGGCCCGCGAACACCGGGGAGCTGTTTTTT
TRBJ1-2,TRBV18,NA,NA,CASSPNTGGYGYTF,TGTGCCAGCTCACCAAATACGGGGGGATATGGCTACACCTTC
TRBJ2-5,TRBV7-9,NA,NA,CASSSPLQGETQYF,TGTGCCAGCAGCTCCCCTCTCCAGGGGGAGACCCAGTACTTC
TRBJ1-1,TRBV7-2,NA,TRBD1,CASSLLGTGWAFF,TGTGCCAGCAGCTTATTGGGGACAGGGTGGGCTTTCTTT
TRBJ1-1,TRBV18,NA,TRBD1,CASQRDRGSLNTEAFF,TGTGCCAGCCAGAGAGACAGGGGGTCGTTGAACACTGAAGCTTTCTTT
TRBJ1-1,TRBV7-2,NA,NA,CASSPGWGDTEAFF,TGTGCCAGCAGCCCGGGATGGGGGGACACTGAAGCTTTCTTT
TRBJ2-4,TRBV28,NA,NA,CASHGAGGTNIQYF,TGTGCCAGCCATGGTGCAGGTGGAACAAACATTCAGTACTTC
TRBJ1-5,TRBV6-5,NA,NA,CASSYGHNQPQHF,TGTGCCAGCAGTTACGGGCACAACCAGCCCCAGCATTTT
TRBJ2-1,TRBV29-1,NA,NA,CSVAGQFPYNEQFF,TGCAGCGTCGCTGGGCAGTTCCCCTACAATGAGCAGTTCTTC
TRBJ1-3,TRBV5-5,NA,NA,CASRPGISGNTIYF,TGTGCCAGCAGGCCCGGGATCTCTGGAAACACCATATATTTT
TRBJ1-1,TRBV19,NA,NA,CASSVTTGISSRTEAFF,TGTGCCAGTAGTGTTACCACAGGTATCTCGAGTAGAACTGAAGCTTTCTTT
TRBJ2-7,TRBV30,NA,TRBD2,CAWGLAGGPSYEQYF,TGTGCCTGGGGACTAGCGGGGGGGCCCTCCTACGAGCAGTACTTC
TRBJ1-3,TRBV11-2,NA,NA,CASSPRGGLEGNTIYF,TGTGCCAGCAGCCCTCGGGGGGGACTCGAAGGAAACACCATATATTTT
TRBJ1-2,TRBV19,NA,NA,CASSIRGSTEGNYGYTF,TGTGCCAGTAGTATCCGGGGATCGACCGAAGGGAACTATGGCTACACCTTC
TRBJ2-2,TRBV19,NA,TRBD2,CASRTSGDTGELFF,TGTGCCAGTAGGACTAGCGGGGACACCGGGGAGCTGTTTTTT
TRBJ2-3,TRBV5-4,NA,NA,CASTPGQRSDTQYF,TGTGCCAGCACCCCAGGACAGAGGAGTGATACGCAGTATTTT
TRBJ2-7,TRBV6-1,NA,TRBD1,CASSHPRQGRYEQYF,TGTGCCAGCAGCCACCCTAGACAGGGTCGGTACGAGCAGTACTTC
TRBJ2-3,TRBV2,NA,NA,CASSEGPYTQYF,TGTGCCAGCAGTGAAGGGCCCTATACGCAGTATTTT
TRBJ2-7,TRBV7-6,NA,NA,CASSPTITGNEQYF,TGTGCCAGCAGCCCGACCATTACAGGGAACGAGCAGTACTTC
TRBJ1-6,TRBV5-8,NA,NA,CASSFQVLGSPLHF,TGTGCCAGCAGCTTCCAGGTCCTGGGTTCACCCCTCCACTTT
TRBJ2-5,TRBV6-1,NA,TRBD1,CASSEMQGAHETQYF,TGTGCCAGCAGTGAAATGCAGGGGGCCCACGAGACCCAGTACTTC
TRBJ1-1,TRBV7-3,NA,NA,CASSLRQNTEAFF,TGTGCCAGCAGCCTGCGACAGAACACTGAAGCTTTCTTT
TRBJ1-3,TRBV5-6,NA,NA,CASSLESYRMDTIYF,TGTGCCAGCAGCTTGGAGTCGTACAGGATGGACACCATATATTTT
TRBJ1-2,TRBV4-2,NA,TRBD1,CASSHSTGGEGYTF,TGTGCCAGCAGCCACTCGACAGGGGGAGAAGGCTACACCTTC
TRBJ2-3,TRBV19,NA,NA,CASTLRSGEDTQYF,TGTGCCAGTACCTTAAGGTCAGGGGAGGATACGCAGTATTTT
TRBJ1-1,TRBV20-1,few,TRBD1,CSAWTGRAFF,TGCAGTGCTTGGACAGGGCGGGCTTTCTTT
TRBJ1-2,TRBV6-1,NA,NA,CAISPDSPFYGYTF,TGTGCCATCTCACCGGACAGTCCGTTCTATGGCTACACCTTC
TRBJ2-4,TRBV7-2,NA,NA,CASSLQRDIRNIQYF,TGTGCCAGCAGTTTACAACGGGACATCCGAAACATTCAGTACTTC